This entry lists 2 T cell receptor beta chains sequenced from one sample in a study of blood T cell repertoires in COVID-19. Measured with immunoSEQ multiplex PCR; TCRdb has only the in-frame clones, and not every one. In the table there are roughly 45,000 clones, approximately 87% of which are singletons. Sequencing was done on a sample of peripheral blood. These receptor sequences come from a human donor in a cohort sampled during active COVID-19.

The gene calls are TRBV3-1 (or the pseudogene TRBV3-2) and TRBJ2-6; TRBD1 matches 8 bases. V dropped 4 bases and J dropped 1; count of bases not matched to a gene: 6. CDR1 is LGHDT and CDR2 is YNNKEL in the germline V gene (reference sequence). The CDR3 consists of 17 residues. In DNA form, the CDR3 reads TGTGCCAGCAGCCTCGGGACAGGAGCGTCTGGGGCCAACGTCCTGACTTTC. This gives the protein CASSLGTGASGANVLTF.

The rearrangement links TRBV5-1 to TRBJ2-7; TRBD1 might be the D (6 bases). Trimming cost V 2 bases and J 5 bases, with 11 bases left between them. The CDR3 extends over 13 amino acids. Looked up from germline, CDR1 is SGHRS and CDR2 is YFSETQ. The CDR3 region has the DNA TGCGCCAGCAGCTTTACAGGGCGTGACGAGCAGTACTTC. Encoded protein: CASSFTGRDEQYF. The full variable domain, completed using reference TRBV5-1 and TRBJ2-7, is KAGVTQTPRYLIKTRGQQVTLSCSPISGHRSVSWYQQTPGQGLQFLFEYFSETQRNKGNFPGRFSGRQFSNSRSEMNVSTLELGDSALYLCASSFTGRDEQYFGPGTRLTVT.